This TCR beta chain was retrieved from a study of CD8+ T cells in alopecia areata. Reverse transcription of extracted RNA yielded cDNA, which provided the sequencing template. Assay: immunoSEQ multiplex PCR; the TCRdb copy retains only in-frame clones and omits some. This repertoire shows 150,000 to 200,000 clones, roughly 60% found once; its top ten account for about 1.3%. Documented treatment: oral pan-JAK inhibitor, 5-10 mg twice daily. The table lists this clone with a few counts. This CDR3 region has 13 residues. Germline V gene sequence: CDR1 ENHRY, CDR2 SYGVKD. Between the trimmed V and J ends, which lost 10 bases and 0 bases, there was a span of 12 bases.

Source: CD4+ T cells sorted from blood, taken around week 47, from a patient treated with tofacitinib. This TCR was sampled from a human donor with alopecia areata. The chain recombines TRBV10-3 with TRBJ2-5; D is uncertain. CDR3 DNA: TGTGCCACCCGACCGACCGACCAAGAGACCCAGTACTTC. Its protein product is CATRPTDQETQYF.